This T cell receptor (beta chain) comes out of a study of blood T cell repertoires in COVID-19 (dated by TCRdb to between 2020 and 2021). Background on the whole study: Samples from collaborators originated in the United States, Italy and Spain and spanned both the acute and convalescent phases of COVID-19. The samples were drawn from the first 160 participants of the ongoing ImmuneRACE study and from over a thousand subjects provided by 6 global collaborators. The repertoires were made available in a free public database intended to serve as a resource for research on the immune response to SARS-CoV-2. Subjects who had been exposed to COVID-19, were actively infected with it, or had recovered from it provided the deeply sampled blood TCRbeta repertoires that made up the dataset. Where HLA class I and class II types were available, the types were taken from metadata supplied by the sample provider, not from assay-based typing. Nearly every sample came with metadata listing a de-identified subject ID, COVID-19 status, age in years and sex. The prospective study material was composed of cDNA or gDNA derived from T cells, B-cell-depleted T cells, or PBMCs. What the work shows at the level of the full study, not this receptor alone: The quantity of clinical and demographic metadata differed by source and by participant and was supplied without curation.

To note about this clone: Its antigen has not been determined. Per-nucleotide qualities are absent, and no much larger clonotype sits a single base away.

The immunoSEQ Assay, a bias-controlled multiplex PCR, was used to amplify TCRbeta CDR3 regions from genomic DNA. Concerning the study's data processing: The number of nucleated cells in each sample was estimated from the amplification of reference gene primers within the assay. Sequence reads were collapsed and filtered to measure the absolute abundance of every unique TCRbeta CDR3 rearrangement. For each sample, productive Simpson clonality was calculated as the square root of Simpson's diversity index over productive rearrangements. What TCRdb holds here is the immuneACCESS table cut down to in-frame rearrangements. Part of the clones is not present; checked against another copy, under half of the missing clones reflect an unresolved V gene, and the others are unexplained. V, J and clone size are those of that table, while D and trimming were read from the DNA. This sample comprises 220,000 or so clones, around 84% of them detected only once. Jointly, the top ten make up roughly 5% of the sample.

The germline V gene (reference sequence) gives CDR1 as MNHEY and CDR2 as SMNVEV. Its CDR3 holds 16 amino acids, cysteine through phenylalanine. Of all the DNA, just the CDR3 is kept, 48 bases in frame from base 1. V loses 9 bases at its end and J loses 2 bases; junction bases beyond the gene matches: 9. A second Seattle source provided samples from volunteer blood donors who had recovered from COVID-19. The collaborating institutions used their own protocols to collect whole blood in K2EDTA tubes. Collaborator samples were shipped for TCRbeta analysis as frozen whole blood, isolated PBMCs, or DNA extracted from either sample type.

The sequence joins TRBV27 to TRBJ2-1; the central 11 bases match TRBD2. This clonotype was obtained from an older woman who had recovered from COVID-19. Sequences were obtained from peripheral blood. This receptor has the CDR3 CASSASSGGTYNEQFF. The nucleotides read TGTGCCAGTAGTGCATCTAGCGGGGGGACCTACAATGAGCAGTTCTTC.